Here is one TCR beta chain with its context. The V gene lost 1 base and the J gene lost 4 bases, with 10 bases spanning the gap. This CDR3 comprises 14 residues. Germline V gene lookup returns CDR1 SGHAT and CDR2 FQNNGV. The data were taken from a study of OX40 agonist ivuxolimab in advanced cancers. The method was immunoSEQ multiplex PCR; TCRdb's version includes in-frame clones alone and lacks a portion of them. The sample includes tens of thousands of clones, 84% of them seen just once. Sequenced material: CD4+ or CD8+ T cells sorted from blood, taken in a trial of the OX40 agonist ivuxolimab. The receptor was derived from an adult with an advanced solid tumor such as melanoma, head and neck, liver or kidney cancer. The chain couples TRBV11-2 to TRBJ1-2; TRBD1 might be the D (6 bases). The CDR3 region is CASSLGGAGYGYTF. The CDR3, as DNA: TGTGCCAGCAGCTTAGGGGGGGCAGGCTATGGCTACACCTTC.